The 6 T cell receptor beta chains below were found in one sample sequenced in a study of shared clonotypes between healthy human individuals. Only in-frame clones appear in the TCRdb table, and some are missing; sequencing was by immunoSEQ multiplex PCR. The profile shows around 1.6 million clones, roughly 98% of them singletons. Specimen: naive CD4+ T cells sorted from blood. Described subset: CD45RA+ positively selected. These receptors were obtained from a man younger than 45 in good health.

The J gene is TRBJ1-2, the V gene TRBV28; D is possibly TRBD1 (6 bases). The CDR3 spans 14 residues. Trimming left V 3 bases short and J 7 bases short, with 15 bases between. Germline loops: CDR1 MDHEN, CDR2 SYDVKM. The CDR3 DNA reads TGTGCCAGCAGTTTCAGGACAGAACGTAGTGGCTACACCTTC. Translating it yields CASSFRTERSGYTF.

J is TRBJ1-5 and V is TRBV2; TRBD1 agrees at 8 bases. The CDR3 spans 14 residues. The V and J ends lost 5 bases and 4 bases, in that order; junction bases with no gene match: 4. Germline CDR1 reads SNHLY; CDR2 reads FYNNEI. CDR3 in DNA: TGTGCCAGCAGTCAAGGACAGGGTAATCAGCCCCAGCATTTT. Translation gives CASSQGQGNQPQHF.

CDR3 loop: CASSLKGGYEQYF. CDR3 coding DNA: TGTGCCAGCAGCTTAAAAGGTGGCTACGAGCAGTACTTC. The chain carries TRBV7-8 and TRBJ2-7, with D unclear. V dropped 2 bases and J dropped 3 bases, with 8 bases sitting between them. CDR3 length: 13 residues. Germline V gene data show CDR1 as SGHVS and CDR2 as FQNEAQ.

V usage is TRBV11-2 and J usage is TRBJ1-2; tentatively, D is TRBD1 (5 bases). V was shortened by 2 bases and J by 4 bases, with 26 bases between the two germline ends. This CDR3 comprises 19 residues. Germline V lookup: CDR1 SGHAT, CDR2 FQNNGV. The CDR3 region has the DNA TGTGCCAGCAGCTTAATTCGGAACAAACCAGGACAAGGCAGCTATGGCTACACCTTC. As protein: CASSLIRNKPGQGSYGYTF.

The chain is built from TRBV5-6 and TRBJ1-5; D not certain. Trimming took off 1 base at V and 5 bases at J, with 10 bases between the two ends. Germline values: CDR1 SGHDT, CDR2 YYEEEE. The CDR3 runs to 14 residues. The CDR3 region is CASSLLRLDQPQHF. For the CDR3, the DNA is TGTGCCAGCAGCTTGCTCCGACTGGATCAGCCCCAGCATTTT.

The gene calls are TRBV6-5 and TRBJ2-1; 8 bases are shared with TRBD1. The trim removed 5 bases at V and 4 bases at J, leaving 4 bases unmatched. Germline CDR1 and CDR2: MNHEY and SVGAGI. The CDR3 is 14 residues long. Here the CDR3 reads CASSITGGYNEQFF. The DNA of the CDR3 is TGTGCCAGCAGTATAACAGGGGGTTACAATGAGCAGTTCTTC.